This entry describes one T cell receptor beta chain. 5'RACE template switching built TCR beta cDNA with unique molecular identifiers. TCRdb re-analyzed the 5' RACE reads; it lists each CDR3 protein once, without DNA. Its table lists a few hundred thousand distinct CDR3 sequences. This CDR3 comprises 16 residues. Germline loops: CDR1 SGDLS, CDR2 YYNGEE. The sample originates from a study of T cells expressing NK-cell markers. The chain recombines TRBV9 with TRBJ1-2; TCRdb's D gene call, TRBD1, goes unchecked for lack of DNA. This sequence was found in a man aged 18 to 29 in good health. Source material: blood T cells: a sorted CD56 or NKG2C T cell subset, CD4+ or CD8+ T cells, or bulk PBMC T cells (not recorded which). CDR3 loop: CASSVDLTANNYGYTF.